Listed below are T cell receptor beta chains from one sample, sequenced in a study of blood T cell repertoires in COVID-19. Clones were sequenced by immunoSEQ multiplex PCR, and TCRdb holds only the in-frame ones, with some missing. This table has tens of thousands of clones, approximately 81% appearing once. Sequencing input: peripheral blood. Receptors were obtained from a woman in her sixties or seventies in a cohort sampled during active COVID-19. CDR3s include the opening cysteine and the closing phenylalanine or tryptophan. A D gene is named only where the DNA matches it firmly. Not all rows give a size; the values are once, few, many and, for expanded clones, a class.

V gene,D gene,J gene,clone size,CDR3 protein,CDR3 DNA
TRBV6-5,TRBD1,TRBJ1-2,.,CASSYGGQGFGGYTF,TGTGCCAGCAGTTACGGGGGACAGGGCTTTGGGGGCTACACCTTC
TRBV7-3,TRBD2,TRBJ2-3,.,CASSQGLAGSTDTQYF,TGTGCCAGCAGCCAAGGACTAGCGGGCAGCACAGATACGCAGTATTTT
TRBV6-5,TRBD1,TRBJ1-4,.,CASSRDRRNEKLFF,TGTGCCAGCAGCCGGGACAGACGTAATGAAAAACTGTTTTTT
TRBV6-2/TRBV6-3,TRBD1,TRBJ1-5,.,CASSYGIRDRGQPQHF,TGTGCCAGCAGTTACGGGATCCGGGACAGGGGTCAGCCCCAGCATTTT
TRBV28,TRBD1,TRBJ2-3,few,CASKRGQDTQYF,TGTGCCAGCAAGAGGGGGCAGGATACGCAGTATTTT
TRBV18,TRBD1,TRBJ1-1,.,CASSPRQGQTEAFF,TGTGCCAGCTCACCCAGACAGGGTCAAACTGAAGCTTTCTTT
TRBV10-3,.,TRBJ1-4,.,CAISGSTGYGEKLFF,TGTGCCATCAGTGGTTCTACAGGTTACGGGGAAAAACTGTTTTTT
TRBV19,TRBD2,TRBJ2-3,.,CASSAGLAGPDTQYF,TGTGCCAGTAGTGCCGGACTAGCGGGACCCGATACGCAGTATTTT
TRBV6-6,.,TRBJ2-3,.,CASSSPGGTDTQYF,TGTGCCAGCAGTTCCCCGGGAGGCACAGATACGCAGTATTTT
TRBV18,TRBD1,TRBJ2-1,.,CATLLGQGNTEQFF,TGTGCCACCCTACTAGGACAGGGGAATACTGAGCAGTTCTTC
TRBV6-1,.,TRBJ1-1,.,CASSEMFQANTEAFF,TGTGCCAGCAGTGAAATGTTTCAAGCGAACACTGAAGCTTTCTTT
TRBV10-1,TRBD1,TRBJ1-4,.,CASSSGTAPEKLFF,TGCGCCAGCAGCTCCGGGACAGCTCCGGAAAAACTGTTTTTT
TRBV11-3,.,TRBJ2-7,.,CASSIDSYEQYF,TGTGCCAGCAGCATAGACAGCTACGAGCAGTACTTC
TRBV12-3/TRBV12-4,.,TRBJ1-1,.,CASSLVQESEAFF,TGTGCCAGCAGTCTTGTTCAGGAATCCGAAGCTTTCTTT
TRBV6-5,.,TRBJ2-1,few,CASTAGGVYNEQFF,TGTGCCAGCACGGCGGGCGGGGTCTACAATGAGCAGTTCTTC
TRBV10-1,TRBD1,TRBJ2-4,.,CASSGQGIQYF,TGCGCCAGCAGTGGACAGGGAATTCAGTACTTC
TRBV24-1,TRBD1,TRBJ2-3,.,CATSDSGQKGTQYF,TGTGCCACCAGTGACTCGGGACAGAAGGGGACGCAGTATTTT
TRBV19,.,TRBJ2-7,.,CASTLRPGFSYEQYF,TGTGCCAGTACCCTCCGGCCAGGTTTCAGCTACGAGCAGTACTTC
TRBV6-6,TRBD1,TRBJ2-5,.,CASSYSFQGEETQYF,TGTGCCAGCAGTTACTCGTTTCAGGGGGAAGAGACCCAGTACTTC
TRBV7-2,TRBD2,TRBJ2-7,.,CASSLVAGQSYEQYF,TGTGCCAGCAGCTTAGTAGCGGGACAATCCTACGAGCAGTACTTC
TRBV4-3,TRBD2,TRBJ2-1,.,CASSQILSSSGIREHNEQFF,TGCGCCAGCAGCCAAATTCTTTCGTCTAGCGGGATAAGGGAGCACAATGAGCAGTTCTTC
TRBV7-9,.,TRBJ2-5,.,CASSHLQAAGRLRETQYF,TGTGCCAGCAGCCACTTACAAGCGGCGGGCAGACTGAGGGAGACCCAGTACTTC